These 15 T cell receptor beta chains were sequenced from one sample in a study of blood T cells in healthy people across ages. A second 7 to 11 cycle PCR used barcoded and J-beta primers. Each CDR3 protein is one row after TCRdb ran MiXCR on the 5' RACE reads. This table has about 1.8 million distinct CDR3 sequences, around half appearing once. The sequencing input was blood. Receptor source: a woman aged 40 to 50 in good health.

This chain joins TRBV27 and TRBJ1-1, with D hard to call. Trimming took off 2 bases at V and 7 bases at J, with 8 bases between the two ends. This CDR3 has 12 amino acids. Germline loops: CDR1 MNHEY, CDR2 SMNVEV (reference sequence). CDR3 nucleotides: TGTGCCAGCAGTTTAAACGGCCTTGAAGCTTTCTTT. This sequence encodes CASSLNGLEAFF.

The chain carries TRBV7-8 and TRBJ2-1, with D possibly being TRBD2 (8 bases). Germline CDR1 SGHVS, CDR2 FQNEAQ. Trimming removed 4 bases from V and 8 bases from J, with 18 bases in between. The CDR3 sequence is 15 residues long. CDR3 DNA: TGTGCCAGCAGCTCCGGGAGGGGGCGGTCGGATGAGCAGTTCTTC. It encodes CASSSGRGRSDEQFF.

This clonotype was recorded a few times. The V and J genes are TRBV5-5 and TRBJ1-1; the D gene is possibly TRBD1 (6 bases). Germline V CDR1 and CDR2: SGHKS, YYEKEE (reference sequence). Deletions cut 0 bases from V and 3 bases from J, with 9 bases between. The CDR3 length is 14 residues. The CDR3 sequence is CASSLGSGDTEAFF. The CDR3 bases are TGTGCCAGCAGCTTGGGGTCAGGGGACACTGAAGCTTTCTTT.

V is TRBV23-1 and J is TRBJ1-5; 7 nucleotides line up with TRBD1. TRBV23-1 is reported as an ORF; its role is uncertain. J lost 1 base, V lost 3 bases, and 9 bases had no gene match. The CDR3 spans 17 residues. This CDR3 is CASSHPHDRASNQPQHF. CDR3 nucleotide sequence: TGCGCCAGCAGTCACCCGCACGACAGGGCAAGCAATCAGCCCCAGCATTTT.

The genes are TRBV13 and TRBJ2-3; D is perhaps TRBD2 (6 bases). Germline V lookup: CDR1 PRHDT, CDR2 FYEKMQ (reference sequence). The CDR3 has 12 residues. Trimming left V 8 bases short and J 5 bases short, with 11 bases between. CDR3 coding DNA: TGTGCCAGCCGGGACTCCCAAGATACGCAGTATTTT. It encodes CASRDSQDTQYF.

The rearrangement uses TRBV27 and TRBJ2-4; 9 bases map to TRBD1. The DNA end favors TRBJ2-7, so the J call may be wrong. The length of the CDR3 is 15 residues. CDR1 and CDR2 from the germline V gene are MNHEY and SMNVEV (reference sequence). The CDR3 nucleotides are TGTGCCAGCAGTACCCAGACAGGGGGATACCACGAGCAGTACTTC. It yields the protein CASSTQTGGYHEQYF.

This clonotype was recorded a few times. The chain recombines TRBV20-1 with TRBJ2-5; 7 bases agree with TRBD2. The germline V gene encodes CDR1 DFQATT and CDR2 SNEGSKA (reference sequence). With 3 bases clipped from V and 3 bases from J, the junction kept 16 bases outside the gene matches. The CDR3 is made up of 17 amino acids. The CDR3 here is CSAREDQLARDKETQYF. The CDR3 DNA follows: TGCAGTGCTAGGGAAGACCAACTAGCGAGGGATAAAGAGACCCAGTACTTC.

This clonotype was detected only a few times. V is TRBV7-3 and J is TRBJ2-5, with a weak D call TRBD1 (5 bases). The V and J ends lost 5 bases and 0 bases respectively, with 10 bases between them. The CDR3 extends over 14 amino acids. Germline CDR1 SGHTA, CDR2 FQGTGA. The CDR3 nucleotides read TGTGCCAGCAGCGCCTCAGGGTACCAAGAGACCCAGTACTTC. Its protein is CASSASGYQETQYF. Filled out from reference TRBV7-3 and TRBJ2-5, the complete variable domain reads GAGVSQTPSNKVTEKGKYVELRCDPISGHTALYWYRQSLGQGPEFLIYFQGTGAADDSGLPNDRFFAVRPEGSVSTLKIQRTERGDSAVYLCASSASGYQETQYFGPGTRLLVL.

As for this clonotype: This may arise from a read error, as a much more abundant clone is one base away. This rearrangement joins TRBV29-1 to TRBJ2-1, with D maybe TRBD2 (6 bases). The CDR3 contains 14 residues. Per the germline V gene, CDR1 is SQVTM and CDR2 is ANQGSEA. The V and J ends lost 3 bases and 8 bases respectively, with 17 bases between them. CDR3 sequence reads: CSVDKRRGVHEQFF. The CDR3 bases are TGCAGCGTTGATAAGAGGAGGGGAGTACATGAGCAGTTCTTC.

This clonotype has a handful of counts. The gene calls are TRBV28 and TRBJ2-7; D may be TRBD2 (7 bases). The DNA matches TRBJ2-5 better at its end, which makes the J call doubtful. Germline V lookup: CDR1 MDHEN, CDR2 SYDVKM. The CDR3 has 16 residues. The CDR3 sequence: CASSCLQGGGGETQYF. In nucleotides, the CDR3 is TGTGCCAGCAGCTGCCTCCAAGGGGGGGGTGGGGAGACCCAGTACTTC.

This clonotype has just a few counts. The V and J genes are TRBV5-1 and TRBJ2-4; the match to TRBD1 covers 8 bases. CDR1 SGHRS and CDR2 YFSETQ come from the germline V gene. Trimming at V came to 2 bases and at J to 1 base, leaving 8 bases not matched to a gene. The CDR3 is made up of 17 amino acids. This chain's CDR3 is CASSFAGGGGAKNIQYF. CDR3 DNA sequence: TGCGCCAGCAGCTTCGCAGGGGGCGGTGGGGCCAAAAACATTCAGTACTTC. The whole variable domain, filled in from reference TRBV5-1 and TRBJ2-4, reads KAGVTQTPRYLIKTRGQQVTLSCSPISGHRSVSWYQQTPGQGLQFLFEYFSETQRNKGNFPGRFSGRQFSNSRSEMNVSTLELGDSALYLCASSFAGGGGAKNIQYFGAGTRLSVL.

The chain has TRBV20-1 and TRBJ2-4; D is unclear. Trimming shortened V by 0 bases and J by 0 bases, and 9 bases separated the two germline ends. The CDR3 is 15 amino acids. Germline V gives CDR1 DFQATT, CDR2 SNEGSKA (reference sequence). This CDR3 is CSARDPVLAKNIQYF. CDR3 DNA: TGCAGTGCTAGAGATCCAGTTTTAGCCAAAAACATTCAGTACTTC.

This clonotype was observed at least ten times. The V and J genes are TRBV13 and TRBJ2-4; 9 bases are shared with TRBD2. Germline CDR1 and CDR2: PRHDT and FYEKMQ (reference sequence). With V trimmed by 5 bases and J by 0 bases, 5 bases remained unmatched. This CDR3 contains 16 residues. CDR3 in amino acids: CASSPAGGLAKNIQYF. CDR3 sequence (DNA): TGTGCCAGCAGCCCCGCGGGGGGGCTAGCCAAAAACATTCAGTACTTC.

The chain employs TRBV7-9 and TRBJ2-6; 9 bases map to TRBD1. This CDR3 has 18 amino acids. Germline CDR1 SEHNR, CDR2 FQNEAQ (reference sequence). V lost 8 bases and J lost 0; bases outside the gene matches: 11. CDR3 loop: CASGYSGTGSSGANVLTF. In DNA, the CDR3 is TGTGCCAGCGGATATTCCGGGACAGGGAGCTCTGGGGCCAACGTCCTGACTTTC. The full variable domain, completed using reference TRBV7-9 and TRBJ2-6, is DTGVSQNPRHKITKRGQNVTFRCDPISEHNRLYWYRQTLGQGPEFLTYFQNEAQLEKSRLLSDRFSAERPKGSFSTLEIQRTEQGDSAMYLCASGYSGTGSSGANVLTFGAGSRLTVL.

This chain uses TRBV5-4 with TRBJ2-1; 7 nucleotides match TRBD1. This CDR3 has 14 amino acids. Germline CDR1 reads SGHNT; CDR2 reads YYREEE (reference sequence). The V segment lost 1 base and the J segment 14 bases; nucleotides outside the gene matches: 12. CDR3 nucleotides: TGTGCCAGCAGCTTGTCCGGGACAGACCTAAGGAAGTTCTTC. It yields the protein CASSLSGTDLRKFF.